The clone carrying this T cell receptor (beta chain) was seen just once. No antigen is known for it. This sample is part of a study of identifying expanded T cells in peripheral blood. The CDR3 totals 14 residues. Per the germline V gene, CDR1 is SGHNT and CDR2 is YYREEE (reference sequence). Deletions cut 3 bases from V and 5 bases from J, with 11 bases between. No infections or other immune events were documented during collection. Method: immunoSEQ multiplex PCR; TCRdb's copy keeps in-frame clones and lacks some. The table lists about 110,000 clones, roughly 89% of them singletons. Study findings and constraints: Differentially abundant clones: 0.95 to 1.5 between replicates, around 16 at around 14 days, 19 to 20 at four. Roughly two-week clone count variance significantly increased as total template count grew.

The chain links TRBV5-4 to TRBJ2-2, with a weak D call TRBD1 (6 bases). The sample comprised blood. The receptor comes from a person aged 18-70 years in good health. The DNA of the CDR3 is TGTGCCAGCAGCTGGGGGCATGGGACCGGGGAGCTGTTTTTT. Encoded protein: CASSWGHGTGELFF.